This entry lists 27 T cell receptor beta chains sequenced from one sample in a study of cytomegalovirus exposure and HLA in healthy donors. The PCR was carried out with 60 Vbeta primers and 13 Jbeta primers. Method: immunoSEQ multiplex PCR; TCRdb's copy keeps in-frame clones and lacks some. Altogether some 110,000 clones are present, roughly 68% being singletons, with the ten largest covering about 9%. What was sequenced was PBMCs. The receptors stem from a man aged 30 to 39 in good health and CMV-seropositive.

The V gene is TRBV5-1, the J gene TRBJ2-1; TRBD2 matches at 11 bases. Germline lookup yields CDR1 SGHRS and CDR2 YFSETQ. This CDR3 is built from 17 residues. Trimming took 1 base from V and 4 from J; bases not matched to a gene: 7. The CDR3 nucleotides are TGCGCCAGCAGCTTGCACCCCGGGACTAGCGGATACAATGAGCAGTTCTTC. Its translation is CASSLHPGTSGYNEQFF.

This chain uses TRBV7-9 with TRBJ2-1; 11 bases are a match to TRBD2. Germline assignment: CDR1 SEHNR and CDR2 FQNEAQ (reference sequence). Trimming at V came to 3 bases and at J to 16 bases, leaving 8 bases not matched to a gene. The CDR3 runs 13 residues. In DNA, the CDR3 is TGTGCCAGCAGCTTGGGCTCCGGGACTAGCGGCTTCTTC. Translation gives CASSLGSGTSGFF.

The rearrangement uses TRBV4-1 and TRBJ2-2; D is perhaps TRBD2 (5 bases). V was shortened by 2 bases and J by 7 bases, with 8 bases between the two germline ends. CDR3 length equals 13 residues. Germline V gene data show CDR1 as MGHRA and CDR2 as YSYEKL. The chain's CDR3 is CASSQTEGGELFF. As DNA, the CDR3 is TGCGCCAGCAGCCAAACAGAGGGCGGGGAGCTGTTTTTT.

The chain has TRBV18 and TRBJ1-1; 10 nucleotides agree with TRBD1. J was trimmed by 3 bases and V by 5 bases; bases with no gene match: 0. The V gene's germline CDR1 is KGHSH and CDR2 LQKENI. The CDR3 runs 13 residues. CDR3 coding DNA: TGTGCCAGCTCAGGGACAGGGGACACTGAAGCTTTCTTT. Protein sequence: CASSGTGDTEAFF.

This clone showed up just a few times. CDR3 in amino acids: CASSQAGLAGEVEQFF. CDR3 DNA sequence: TGCGCCAGCAGCCAAGCCGGACTAGCGGGAGAAGTGGAGCAGTTCTTC. V gene TRBV4-1 combines with J gene TRBJ2-1; 13 nucleotides line up with TRBD2. With 1 base clipped from V and 10 bases from J, the junction kept 7 bases outside the gene matches. The CDR3 consists of 16 residues. Per the germline V gene, CDR1 is MGHRA and CDR2 is YSYEKL.

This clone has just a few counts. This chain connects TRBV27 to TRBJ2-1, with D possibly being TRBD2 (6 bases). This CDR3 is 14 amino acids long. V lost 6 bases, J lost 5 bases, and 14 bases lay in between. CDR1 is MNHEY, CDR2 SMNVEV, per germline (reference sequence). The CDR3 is CASRPLLADNEQFF. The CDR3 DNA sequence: TGTGCCAGCAGACCTCTACTAGCAGACAATGAGCAGTTCTTC.

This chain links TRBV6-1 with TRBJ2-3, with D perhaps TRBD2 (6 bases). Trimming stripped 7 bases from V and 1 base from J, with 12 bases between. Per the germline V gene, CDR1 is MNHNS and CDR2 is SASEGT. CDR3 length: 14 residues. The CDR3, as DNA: TGTGCCAGCACGAAGCGGAGGGGCACAGATACGCAGTATTTT. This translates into CASTKRRGTDTQYF.

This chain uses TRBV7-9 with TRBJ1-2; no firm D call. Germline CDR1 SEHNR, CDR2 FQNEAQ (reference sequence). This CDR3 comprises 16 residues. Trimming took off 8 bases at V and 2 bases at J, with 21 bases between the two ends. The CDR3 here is CASGLNMVGINYGYTF. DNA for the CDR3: TGTGCCAGCGGGCTAAATATGGTCGGAATAAACTATGGCTACACCTTC.

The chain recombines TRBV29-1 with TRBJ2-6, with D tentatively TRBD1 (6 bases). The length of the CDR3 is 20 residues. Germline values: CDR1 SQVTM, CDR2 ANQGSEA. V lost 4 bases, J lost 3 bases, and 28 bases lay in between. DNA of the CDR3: TGCAGCGTTGGAACCGGGTTCGTGGCAGGGGCTTTGGGTGGGGCCAACGTCCTGACTTTC. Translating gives CSVGTGFVAGALGGANVLTF.

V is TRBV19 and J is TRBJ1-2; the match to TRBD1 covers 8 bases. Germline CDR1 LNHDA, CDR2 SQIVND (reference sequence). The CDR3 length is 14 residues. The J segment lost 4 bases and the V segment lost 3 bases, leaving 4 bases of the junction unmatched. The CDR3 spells CASSIDRGFYGYTF. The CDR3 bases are TGTGCCAGTAGTATTGACAGGGGATTCTATGGCTACACCTTC.

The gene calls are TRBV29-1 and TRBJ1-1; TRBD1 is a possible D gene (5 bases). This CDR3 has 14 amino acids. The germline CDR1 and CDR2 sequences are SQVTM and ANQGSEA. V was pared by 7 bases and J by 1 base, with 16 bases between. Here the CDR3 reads CSAWLSTGNTEAFF. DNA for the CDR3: TGCAGCGCCTGGCTCTCTACAGGGAACACTGAAGCTTTCTTT.

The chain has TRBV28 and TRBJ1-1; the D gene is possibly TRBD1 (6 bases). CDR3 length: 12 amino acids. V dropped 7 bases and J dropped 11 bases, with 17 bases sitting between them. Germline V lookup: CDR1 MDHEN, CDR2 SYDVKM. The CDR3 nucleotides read TGTGCCAGCATCCCTGGCCAGGGGCAGGCTTTCTTT. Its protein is CASIPGQGQAFF.

The CDR3 DNA sequence: TGTGCCAGCAGCCCAGGCTCCTACAATGAGCAGTTCTTC. This gives the protein CASSPGSYNEQFF. The chain joins TRBV11-2 to TRBJ2-1; D not certain. This CDR3 contains 13 residues. The germline CDR1 and CDR2 sequences are SGHAT and FQNNGV. V lost 5 bases to trimming and J lost 0 bases, with 5 bases between them.

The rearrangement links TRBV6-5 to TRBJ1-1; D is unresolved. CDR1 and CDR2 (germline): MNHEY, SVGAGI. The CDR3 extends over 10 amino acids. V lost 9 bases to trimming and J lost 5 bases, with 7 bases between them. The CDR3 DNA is TGTGCCAGTTTCCAAACTGAAGCTTTCTTT. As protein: CASFQTEAFF.

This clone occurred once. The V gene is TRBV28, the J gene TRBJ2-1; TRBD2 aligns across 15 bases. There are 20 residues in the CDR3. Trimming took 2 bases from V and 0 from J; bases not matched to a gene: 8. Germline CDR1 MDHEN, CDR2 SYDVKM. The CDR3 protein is CASSLLSRTSGRASYNEQFF. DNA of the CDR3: TGTGCCAGCAGTTTACTATCTAGGACTAGCGGGAGGGCCTCCTACAATGAGCAGTTCTTC.

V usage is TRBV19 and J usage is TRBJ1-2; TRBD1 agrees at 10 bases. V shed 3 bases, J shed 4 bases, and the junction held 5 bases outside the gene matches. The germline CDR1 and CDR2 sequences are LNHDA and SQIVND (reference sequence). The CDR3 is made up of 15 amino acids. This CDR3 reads CASSIPGQGRYGYTF. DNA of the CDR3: TGTGCCAGTAGTATCCCGGGACAGGGGCGCTATGGCTACACCTTC.

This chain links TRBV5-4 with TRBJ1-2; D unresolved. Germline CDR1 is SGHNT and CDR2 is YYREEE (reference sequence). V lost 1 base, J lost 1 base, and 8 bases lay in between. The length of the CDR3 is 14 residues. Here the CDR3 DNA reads TGTGCCAGCAGCTTGCCCACAGATAACTATGGCTACACCTTC. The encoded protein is CASSLPTDNYGYTF.

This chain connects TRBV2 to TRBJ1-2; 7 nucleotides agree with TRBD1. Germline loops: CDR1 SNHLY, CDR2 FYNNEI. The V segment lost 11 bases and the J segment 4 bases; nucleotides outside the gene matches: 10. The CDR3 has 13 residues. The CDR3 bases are TGTGCCCTACGGGACAGTGATGTCTATGGCTACACCTTC. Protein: CALRDSDVYGYTF.

CDR3 bases: TGCGCCAGCAGGACAGGGAGCTCCTACGAGCAGTACTTC. This codes for CASRTGSSYEQYF. The chain combines TRBV10-2 with TRBJ2-7; 7 bases are a match to TRBD1. CDR1 is WSHSY, CDR2 SAAADI, per germline. Trimming at V came to 6 bases and at J to 0 bases, leaving 2 bases not matched to a gene. The CDR3 is made up of 13 amino acids.

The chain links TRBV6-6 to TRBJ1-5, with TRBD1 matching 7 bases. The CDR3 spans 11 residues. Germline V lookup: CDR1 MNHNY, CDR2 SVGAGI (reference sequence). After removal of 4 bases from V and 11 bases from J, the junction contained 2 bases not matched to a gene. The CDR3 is CASSSDRAQHF. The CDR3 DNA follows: TGTGCCAGCAGTTCCGACAGGGCCCAGCATTTT.

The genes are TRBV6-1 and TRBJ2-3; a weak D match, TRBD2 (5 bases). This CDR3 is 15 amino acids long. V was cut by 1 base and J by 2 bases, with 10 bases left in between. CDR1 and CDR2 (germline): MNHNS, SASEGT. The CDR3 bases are TGTGCCAGCAGTGAAGACCCGGGGTACACAGATACGCAGTATTTT. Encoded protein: CASSEDPGYTDTQYF.

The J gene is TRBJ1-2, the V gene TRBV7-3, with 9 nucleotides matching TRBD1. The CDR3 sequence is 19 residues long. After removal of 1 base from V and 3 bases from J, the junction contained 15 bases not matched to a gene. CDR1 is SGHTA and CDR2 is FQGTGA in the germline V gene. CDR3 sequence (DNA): TGTGCCAGCAGCTTAAGGGGGACAGGGAGACCTCAAGGAGACTATGGCTACACCTTC. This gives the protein CASSLRGTGRPQGDYGYTF.

CDR3 sequence reads: CASSESRVGYGYTF. For the CDR3, the DNA is TGTGCCAGCAGTGAATCCAGGGTCGGGTATGGCTACACCTTC. The chain carries TRBV6-1 and TRBJ1-2; D possibly corresponds to TRBD1 (5 bases). V was pared by 2 bases and J by 5 bases, with 12 bases between. Germline V gene data show CDR1 as MNHNS and CDR2 as SASEGT. CDR3 length equals 14 residues.

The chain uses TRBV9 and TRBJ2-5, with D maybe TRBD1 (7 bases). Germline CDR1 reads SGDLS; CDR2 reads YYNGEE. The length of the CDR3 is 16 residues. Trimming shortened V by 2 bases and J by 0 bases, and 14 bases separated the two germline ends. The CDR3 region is CASSVGGQLYQETQYF. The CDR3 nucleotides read TGTGCCAGCAGCGTCGGGGGACAGTTGTACCAAGAGACCCAGTACTTC. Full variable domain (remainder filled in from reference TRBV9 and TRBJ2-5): DSGVTQTPKHLITATGQRVTLRCSPRSGDLSVYWYQQSLDQGLQFLIQYYNGEERAKGNILERFSAQQFPDLHSELNLSSLELGDSALYFCASSVGGQLYQETQYFGPGTRLLVL.

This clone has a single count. CDR3 DNA sequence: TGTGCCAGCAACAGACAGGGGAGACGGAACACTGAAGCTTTCTTT. This translates into CASNRQGRRNTEAFF. The chain couples TRBV21-1 to TRBJ1-1; the D call of TRBD1 is as the table states it, not checked on the DNA. TRBV21-1 is tagged as a pseudogene. CDR3 length: 15 residues.

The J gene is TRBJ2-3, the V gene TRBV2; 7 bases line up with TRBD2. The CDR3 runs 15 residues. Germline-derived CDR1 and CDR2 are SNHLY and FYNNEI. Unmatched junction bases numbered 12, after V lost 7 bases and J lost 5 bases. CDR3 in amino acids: CASTRSGVAGDTQYF. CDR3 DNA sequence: TGTGCCAGCACCCGCTCCGGGGTAGCGGGAGATACGCAGTATTTT.

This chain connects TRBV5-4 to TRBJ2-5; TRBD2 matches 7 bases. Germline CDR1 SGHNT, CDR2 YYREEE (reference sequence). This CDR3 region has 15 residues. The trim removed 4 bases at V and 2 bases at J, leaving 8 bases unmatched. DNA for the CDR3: TGTGCCAGCAGCACCACTCTAGCGGAGCAAGAGACCCAGTACTTC. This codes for CASSTTLAEQETQYF. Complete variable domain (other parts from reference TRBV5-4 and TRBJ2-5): ETGVTQSPTHLIKTRGQQVTLRCSSQSGHNTVSWYQQALGQGPQFIFQYYREEENGRGNFPPRFSGLQFPNYSSELNVNALELDDSALYLCASSTTLAEQETQYFGPGTRLLVL.